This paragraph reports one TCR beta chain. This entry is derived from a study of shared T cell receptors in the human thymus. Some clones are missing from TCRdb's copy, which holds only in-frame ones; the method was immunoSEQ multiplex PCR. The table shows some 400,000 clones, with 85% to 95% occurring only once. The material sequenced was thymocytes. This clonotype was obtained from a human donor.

CDR3 coding DNA: TGCAGCGTCGTGAAGGGACAGGGTTCGTCCTACGAGCAGTACTTC. The encoded protein is CSVVKGQGSSYEQYF. The rearrangement uses TRBV29-1 and TRBJ2-7; 9 positions agree with TRBD1. Per germline, CDR1 SQVTM and CDR2 ANQGSEA. The CDR3 is 15 amino acids. J lost 1 base, V lost 6 bases, and 10 bases had no gene match.